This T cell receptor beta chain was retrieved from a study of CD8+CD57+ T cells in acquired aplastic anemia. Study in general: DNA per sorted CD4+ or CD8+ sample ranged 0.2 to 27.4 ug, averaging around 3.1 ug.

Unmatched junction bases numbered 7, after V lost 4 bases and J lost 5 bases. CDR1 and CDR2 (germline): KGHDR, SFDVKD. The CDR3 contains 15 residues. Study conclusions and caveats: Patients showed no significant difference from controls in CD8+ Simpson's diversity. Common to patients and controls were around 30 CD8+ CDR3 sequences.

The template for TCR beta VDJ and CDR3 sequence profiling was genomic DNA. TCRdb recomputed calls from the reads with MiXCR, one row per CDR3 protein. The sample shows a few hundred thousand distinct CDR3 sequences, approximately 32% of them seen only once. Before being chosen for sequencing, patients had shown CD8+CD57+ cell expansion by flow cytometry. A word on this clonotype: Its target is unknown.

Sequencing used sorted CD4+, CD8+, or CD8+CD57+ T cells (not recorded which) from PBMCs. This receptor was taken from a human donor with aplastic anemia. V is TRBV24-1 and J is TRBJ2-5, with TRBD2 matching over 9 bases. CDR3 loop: CATSDPAGGSETQYF. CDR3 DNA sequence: TGTGCCACCAGTGACCCAGCGGGAGGTTCGGAGACCCAGTACTTC.